The 13 T cell receptor beta chains reported below all come from one sample, sequenced in a study of T-cell memory formation after mild COVID-19. TCRdb called the 5' RACE reads again in MiXCR, with one record for every CDR3 protein. The data show around 340,000 distinct CDR3 sequences, with approximately 15% seen just once and under 25% held by the top ten. The sequenced sample was PBMCs or a T cell subset sorted from them (not recorded which). The receptors derive from a young man who had mild COVID-19 (a few samples of this study predate the infection). Cell type and time point are not known.

The chain couples TRBV14 to TRBJ1-1; D is undetermined. V lost 6 bases and J 1 base, leaving 9 bases between the germline ends. The CDR3 loop spans 13 amino acids. The V gene's germline CDR1 is SGHDN and CDR2 FVKESK. This CDR3 is CASSIITNTEAFF. In nucleotides, the CDR3 is TGTGCCAGCAGTATTATAACGAACACTGAAGCTTTCTTT.

This clonotype was recorded a few times. J is TRBJ1-6 and V is TRBV7-9, with a possible D match to TRBD1 (6 bases). Germline V gene data show CDR1 as SEHNR and CDR2 as FQNEAQ (reference sequence). Between the trimmed V and J ends, which lost 5 bases and 11 bases, there was a span of 19 bases. This CDR3 has 15 amino acids. CDR3 DNA: TGTGCCAGCAGCGCCCTACAGGGTCCACAAACACCCCTCCACTTT. Amino acid sequence: CASSALQGPQTPLHF.

The V gene is TRBV20-1, the J gene TRBJ2-3; TRBD1 matches at 7 bases. The CDR3 spans 14 residues. V was pared by 5 bases and J by 4 bases, with 9 bases of the junction left unmatched. CDR1 DFQATT and CDR2 SNEGSKA come from the germline V gene (reference sequence). CDR3 region: CSAQQGSISDTQYF. CDR3 bases: TGCAGTGCTCAACAGGGGTCCATTTCAGATACGCAGTATTTT.

As for this clonotype: This may come from a read error, since a much larger clone is one base off. This chain links TRBV27 with TRBJ1-5; 7 bases agree with TRBD1. The CDR3 is made up of 15 amino acids. CDR1 MNHEY and CDR2 SMNVEV come from the germline V gene (reference sequence). Written as DNA, the CDR3 is TGTGCCAGCAGAGTGGGACAGATTAGCAATCAGCCCAAGCATTTT. This codes for CASRVGQISNQPKHF.

The chain uses TRBV7-2 and TRBJ2-7, with 8 bases aligning to TRBD2. Germline V CDR1 and CDR2: SGHTA, FQGNSA. This CDR3 region has 15 residues. V trimming: 6 bases; J trimming: 1 base; junction bases outside the gene matches: 8. As DNA, the CDR3 is TGTGCCAGCAGTGTTTCCGGGACTAGGTCCTACGAGCAGTACTTC. It translates to CASSVSGTRSYEQYF.

This clonotype was counted between two and nine times. The CDR3 sequence is CASTPWDTTKNGYTF. In DNA form, the CDR3 reads TGCGCCAGCACCCCCTGGGATACCACGAAGAATGGCTACACCTTC. The chain carries TRBV5-1 and TRBJ1-2; D gene unclear. V shed 6 bases and J shed 6 bases, with 21 bases lying between them. The CDR3 covers 15 residues. Germline V lookup: CDR1 SGHRS, CDR2 YFSETQ. Complete variable domain (other parts from reference TRBV5-1 and TRBJ1-2): KAGVTQTPRYLIKTRGQQVTLSCSPISGHRSVSWYQQTPGQGLQFLFEYFSETQRNKGNFPGRFSGRQFSNSRSEMNVSTLELGDSALYLCASTPWDTTKNGYTFGSGTRLTVV.

At least ten counts were recorded for this clonotype. The V gene is TRBV18, the J gene TRBJ2-2; 9 positions agree with TRBD1. Germline V gene data show CDR1 as KGHSH and CDR2 as LQKENI. This CDR3 is 15 amino acids long. The V segment lost 3 bases and the J segment 5 bases; nucleotides outside the gene matches: 4. The CDR3 is CASSPGTGRTGELFF. Here the CDR3 DNA reads TGTGCCAGCTCACCGGGGACAGGGCGGACCGGGGAGCTGTTTTTT.

This clonotype came up a few times. The chain couples TRBV7-2 to TRBJ2-3, with D unclear. Trimming pared 6 bases from V and 1 base from J, leaving 8 bases between. The CDR3 runs to 13 residues. CDR1 is SGHTA and CDR2 is FQGNSA in the germline V gene. CDR3 sequence: CASRPPGTDTQYF. The CDR3 DNA reads TGTGCCAGCAGACCCCCAGGCACAGATACGCAGTATTTT. Supplemented by reference TRBV7-2 and TRBJ2-3, the full variable domain reads GAGVSQSPSNKVTEKGKDVELRCDPISGHTALYWYRQSLGQGLEFLIYFQGNSAPDKSGLPSDRFSAERTGGSVSTLTIQRTQQEDSAVYLCASRPPGTDTQYFGPGTRLTVL.

The V call is TRBV5-1, the J call TRBJ2-2; D call uncertain. Germline V gene lookup returns CDR1 SGHRS and CDR2 YFSETQ. The CDR3 length is 16 residues. The ends were cut back, 0 bases at V and 6 bases at J, with 15 bases in the middle. CDR3 region: CASSLEDRVDAGELFF. The CDR3 bases are TGCGCCAGCAGCTTGGAGGATAGGGTGGATGCCGGGGAGCTGTTTTTT. The whole variable domain, filled in from reference TRBV5-1 and TRBJ2-2, reads KAGVTQTPRYLIKTRGQQVTLSCSPISGHRSVSWYQQTPGQGLQFLFEYFSETQRNKGNFPGRFSGRQFSNSRSEMNVSTLELGDSALYLCASSLEDRVDAGELFFGEGSRLTVL.

This clonotype has just a few counts. The V gene is TRBV20-1, the J gene TRBJ1-1, with 8 bases lining up with TRBD1. The germline V gene has CDR1 DFQATT and CDR2 SNEGSKA (reference sequence). V lost 4 bases, J lost 1 base, and 5 bases stayed unmatched. The CDR3 loop spans 14 amino acids. The DNA of the CDR3 is TGCAGTGCTACTCAGGGGGCCCCGAACACTGAAGCTTTCTTT. Its protein is CSATQGAPNTEAFF.

J is TRBJ2-1 and V is TRBV7-2; 9 bases match TRBD2. After removal of 8 bases from V and 1 base from J, the junction contained 12 bases not matched to a gene. The germline V gene has CDR1 SGHTA and CDR2 FQGNSA. This CDR3 comprises 17 residues. The CDR3 loop reads CASRGAGGTLSYNEQFF. In nucleotides, the CDR3 is TGTGCCAGCCGCGGCGCGGGAGGGACATTATCCTACAATGAGCAGTTCTTC.

V is TRBV11-2 and J is TRBJ2-5, with D possibly TRBD1 on 6 matching bases. The germline V gene has CDR1 SGHAT and CDR2 FQNNGV. Trimming removed 1 base at V and 2 bases at J, with 17 bases between. This CDR3 has 17 residues. In DNA form, the CDR3 reads TGTGCCAGCAGCTTAGCCCCCTCCAGGGGTCGGCAAGAGACCCAGTACTTC. Amino acids: CASSLAPSRGRQETQYF.

This clonotype was detected a few times. The V and J genes are TRBV19 and TRBJ1-6; no clear D gene. Germline lookup yields CDR1 LNHDA and CDR2 SQIVND (reference sequence). The CDR3 extends over 15 amino acids. The V end was cut by 3 bases, the J end by 0 bases, with 6 bases between. CDR3 nucleotide sequence: TGTGCCAGTAGTATTGGGAGCTCCTATAATTCACCCCTCCACTTT. Its translation is CASSIGSSYNSPLHF.